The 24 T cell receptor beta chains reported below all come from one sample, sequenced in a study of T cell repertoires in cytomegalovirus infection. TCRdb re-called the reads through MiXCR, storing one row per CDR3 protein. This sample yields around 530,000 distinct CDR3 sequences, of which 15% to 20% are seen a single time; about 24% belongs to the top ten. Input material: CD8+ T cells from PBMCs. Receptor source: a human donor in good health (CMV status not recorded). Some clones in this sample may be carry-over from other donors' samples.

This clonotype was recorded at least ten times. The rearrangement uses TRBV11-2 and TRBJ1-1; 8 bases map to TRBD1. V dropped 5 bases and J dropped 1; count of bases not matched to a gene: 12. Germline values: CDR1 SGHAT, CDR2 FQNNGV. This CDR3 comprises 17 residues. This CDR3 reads CASSRIWVGTGNTEAFF. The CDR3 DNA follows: TGTGCCAGCAGCCGGATCTGGGTCGGGACAGGGAACACTGAAGCTTTCTTT. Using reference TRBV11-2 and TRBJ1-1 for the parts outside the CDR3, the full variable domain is EAGVAQSPRYKIIEKRQSVAFWCNPISGHATLYWYQQILGQGPKLLIQFQNNGVVDDSQLPKDRFSAERLKGVDSTLKIQPAKLEDSAVYLCASSRIWVGTGNTEAFFGQGTRLTVV.

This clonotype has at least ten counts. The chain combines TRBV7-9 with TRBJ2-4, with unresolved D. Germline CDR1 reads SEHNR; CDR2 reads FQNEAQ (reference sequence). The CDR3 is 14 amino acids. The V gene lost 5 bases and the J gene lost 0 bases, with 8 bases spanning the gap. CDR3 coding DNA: TGTGCCAGCAGCCGCGATCCAGCCAAAAACATTCAGTACTTC. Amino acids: CASSRDPAKNIQYF. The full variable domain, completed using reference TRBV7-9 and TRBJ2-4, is DTGVSQNPRHKITKRGQNVTFRCDPISEHNRLYWYRQTLGQGPEFLTYFQNEAQLEKSRLLSDRFSAERPKGSFSTLEIQRTEQGDSAMYLCASSRDPAKNIQYFGAGTRLSVL.

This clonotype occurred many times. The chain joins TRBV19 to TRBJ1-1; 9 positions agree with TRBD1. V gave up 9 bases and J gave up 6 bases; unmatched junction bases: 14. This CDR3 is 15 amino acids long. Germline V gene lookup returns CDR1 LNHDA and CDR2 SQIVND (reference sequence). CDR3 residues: CASSRSGTGSSEAFF. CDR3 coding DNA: TGTGCCAGCAGCCGATCCGGGACAGGGTCTTCTGAAGCTTTCTTT. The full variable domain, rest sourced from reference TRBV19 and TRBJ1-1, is DGGITQSPKYLFRKEGQNVTLSCEQNLNHDAMYWYRQDPGQGLRLIYYSQIVNDFQKGDIAEGYSVSREKKESFPLTVTSAQKNPTAFYLCASSRSGTGSSEAFFGQGTRLTVV.

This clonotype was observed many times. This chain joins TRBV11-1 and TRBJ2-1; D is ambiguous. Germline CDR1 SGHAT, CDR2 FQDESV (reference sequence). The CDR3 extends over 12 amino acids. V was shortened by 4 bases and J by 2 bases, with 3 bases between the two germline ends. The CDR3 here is CASSSPYNEQFF. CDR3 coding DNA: TGTGCCAGCAGCTCGCCCTACAATGAGCAGTTCTTC.

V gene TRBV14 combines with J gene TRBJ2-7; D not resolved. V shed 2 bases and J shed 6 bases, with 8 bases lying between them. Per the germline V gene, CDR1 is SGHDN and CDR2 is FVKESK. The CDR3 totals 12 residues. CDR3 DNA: TGTGCCAGCAGCCAAAACCCGCTCGAGCAGTACTTC. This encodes CASSQNPLEQYF.

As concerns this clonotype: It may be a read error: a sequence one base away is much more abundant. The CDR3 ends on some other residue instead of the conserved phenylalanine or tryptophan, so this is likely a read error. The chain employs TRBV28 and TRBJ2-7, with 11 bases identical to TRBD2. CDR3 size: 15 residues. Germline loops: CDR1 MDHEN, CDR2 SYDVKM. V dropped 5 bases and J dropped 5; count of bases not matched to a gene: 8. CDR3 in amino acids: CASSPRLAGPDEQYI. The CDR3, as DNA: TGTGCCAGCAGTCCCCGACTAGCGGGACCGGACGAGCAGTACATC.

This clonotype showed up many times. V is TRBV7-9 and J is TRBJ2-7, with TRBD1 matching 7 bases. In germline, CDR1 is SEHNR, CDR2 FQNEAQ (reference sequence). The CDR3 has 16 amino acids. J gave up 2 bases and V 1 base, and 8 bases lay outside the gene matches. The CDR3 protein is CASSLGAGTDPYEQYF. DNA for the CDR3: TGTGCCAGCAGCTTAGGGGCCGGGACAGACCCCTACGAGCAGTACTTC.

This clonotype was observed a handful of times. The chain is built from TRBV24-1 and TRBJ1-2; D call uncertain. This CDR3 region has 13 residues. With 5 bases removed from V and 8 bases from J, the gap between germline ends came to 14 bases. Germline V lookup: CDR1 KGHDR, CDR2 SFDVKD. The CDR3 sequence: CATSAGGPAGYTF. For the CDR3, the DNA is TGTGCCACCAGTGCCGGAGGGCCAGCAGGCTACACCTTC.

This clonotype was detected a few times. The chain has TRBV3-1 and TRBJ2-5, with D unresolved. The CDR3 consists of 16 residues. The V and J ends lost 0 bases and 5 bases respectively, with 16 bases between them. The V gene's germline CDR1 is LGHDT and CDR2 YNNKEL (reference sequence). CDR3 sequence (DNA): TGTGCCAGCAGCCAAGATCCGGTAGCCAGCTGGGAGACCCAGTACTTC. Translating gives CASSQDPVASWETQYF.

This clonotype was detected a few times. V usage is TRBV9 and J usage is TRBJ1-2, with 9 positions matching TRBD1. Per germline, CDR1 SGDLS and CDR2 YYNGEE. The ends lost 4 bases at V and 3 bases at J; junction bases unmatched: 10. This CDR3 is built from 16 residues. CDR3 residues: CASSPRDRVGHYGYTF. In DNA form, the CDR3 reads TGTGCCAGCAGCCCCCGGGACAGGGTGGGGCACTATGGCTACACCTTC.

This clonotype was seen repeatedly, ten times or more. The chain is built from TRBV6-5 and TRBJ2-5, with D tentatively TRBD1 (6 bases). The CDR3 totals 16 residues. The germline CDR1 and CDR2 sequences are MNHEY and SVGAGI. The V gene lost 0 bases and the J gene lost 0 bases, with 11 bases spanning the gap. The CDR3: CASSYSQTGDQETQYF. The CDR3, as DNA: TGTGCCAGCAGTTACTCCCAGACAGGCGACCAAGAGACCCAGTACTTC.

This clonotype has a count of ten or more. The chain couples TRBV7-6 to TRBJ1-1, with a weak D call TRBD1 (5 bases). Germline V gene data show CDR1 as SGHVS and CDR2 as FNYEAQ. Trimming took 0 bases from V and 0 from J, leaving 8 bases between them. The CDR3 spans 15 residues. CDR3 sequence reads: CASSLAQGMNTEAFF. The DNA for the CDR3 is TGTGCCAGCAGCTTAGCGCAGGGTATGAACACTGAAGCTTTCTTT. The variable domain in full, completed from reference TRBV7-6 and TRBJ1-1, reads GAGVSQSPRYKVTKRGQDVALRCDPISGHVSLYWYRQALGQGPEFLTYFNYEAQQDKSGLPNDRFSAERPEGSISTLTIQRTEQRDSAMYRCASSLAQGMNTEAFFGQGTRLTVV.

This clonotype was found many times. This CDR3 is CASSLAYLTSGRTDTQYF. The DNA of the CDR3 is TGTGCCAGCAGCTTAGCCTATCTGACTAGCGGGCGCACAGATACGCAGTATTTT. V and J are TRBV7-6 and TRBJ2-3; TRBD2 matches 10 bases. From germline, CDR1 is SGHVS and CDR2 FNYEAQ. V was pared by 0 bases and J by 1 base, with 7 bases of the junction left unmatched. This CDR3 region has 18 residues.

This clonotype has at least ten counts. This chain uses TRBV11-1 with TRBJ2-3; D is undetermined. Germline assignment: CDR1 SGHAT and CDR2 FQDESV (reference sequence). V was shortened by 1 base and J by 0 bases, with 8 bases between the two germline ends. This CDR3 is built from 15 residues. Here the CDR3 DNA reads TGTGCCAGCAGCTTAGTCGGCAGGAGCACAGATACGCAGTATTTT. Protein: CASSLVGRSTDTQYF.

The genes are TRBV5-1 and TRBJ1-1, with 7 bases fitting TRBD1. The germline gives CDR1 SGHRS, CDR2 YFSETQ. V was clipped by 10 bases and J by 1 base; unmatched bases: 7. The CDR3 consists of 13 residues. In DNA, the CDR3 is TGCGCCGGAGAATGGACAGGGAACACTGAAGCTTTCTTT. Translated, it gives CAGEWTGNTEAFF.

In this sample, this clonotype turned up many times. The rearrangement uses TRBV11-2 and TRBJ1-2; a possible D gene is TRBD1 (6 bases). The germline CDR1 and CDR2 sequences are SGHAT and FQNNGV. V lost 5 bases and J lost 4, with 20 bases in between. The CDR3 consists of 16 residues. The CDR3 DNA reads TGTGCCAGCAGCACCACGGAGGCAGGGGATGGCTATGGCTACACCTTC. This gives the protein CASSTTEAGDGYGYTF.

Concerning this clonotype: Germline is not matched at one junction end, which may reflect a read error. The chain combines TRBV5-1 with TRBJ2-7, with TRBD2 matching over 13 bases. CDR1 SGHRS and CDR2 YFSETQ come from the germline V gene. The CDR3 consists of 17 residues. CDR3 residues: CVSSLVGLAGAVGEQYF. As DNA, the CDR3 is TGCGTCAGCAGCTTGGTTGGACTAGCGGGAGCGGTTGGGGAGCAGTACTTC.

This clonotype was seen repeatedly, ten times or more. The CDR3 DNA follows: TGTGCCAGCAGCTTAGACGGCAGAGATTATAGCAATCAGCCCCAGCATTTT. Its protein product is CASSLDGRDYSNQPQHF. The V gene is TRBV7-6, the J gene TRBJ1-5, with unresolved D. Between the trimmed V and J ends, which lost 1 base and 0 bases, there was a span of 13 bases. The CDR3 runs to 17 residues. Per the germline V gene, CDR1 is SGHVS and CDR2 is FNYEAQ.

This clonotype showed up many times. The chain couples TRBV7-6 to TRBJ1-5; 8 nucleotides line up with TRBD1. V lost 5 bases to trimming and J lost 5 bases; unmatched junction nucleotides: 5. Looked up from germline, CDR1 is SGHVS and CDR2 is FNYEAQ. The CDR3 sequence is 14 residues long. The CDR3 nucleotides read TGTGCCAGCAGCCCCGGACAGGGCCATCAGCCCCAGCATTTT. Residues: CASSPGQGHQPQHF.

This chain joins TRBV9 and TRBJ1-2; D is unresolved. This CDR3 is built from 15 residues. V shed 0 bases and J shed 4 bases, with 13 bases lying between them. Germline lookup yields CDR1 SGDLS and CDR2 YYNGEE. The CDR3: CASSVAVAAIYGYTF. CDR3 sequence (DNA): TGTGCCAGCAGCGTAGCGGTCGCGGCAATCTATGGCTACACCTTC.

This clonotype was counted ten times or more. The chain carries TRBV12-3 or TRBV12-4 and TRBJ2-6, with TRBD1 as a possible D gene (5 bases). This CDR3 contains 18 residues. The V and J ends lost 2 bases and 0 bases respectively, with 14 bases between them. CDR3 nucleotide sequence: TGTGCCAGCAGTTTATCCCGACAGCCCCACTCTGGGGCCAACGTCCTGACTTTC. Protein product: CASSLSRQPHSGANVLTF.

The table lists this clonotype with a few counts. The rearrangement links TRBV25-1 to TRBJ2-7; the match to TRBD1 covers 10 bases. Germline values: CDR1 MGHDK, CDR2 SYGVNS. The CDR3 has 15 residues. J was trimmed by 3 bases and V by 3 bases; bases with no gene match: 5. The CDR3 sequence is CASSDPGTGDYEQYF. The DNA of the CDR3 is TGTGCCAGCAGTGATCCCGGGACAGGGGACTACGAGCAGTACTTC.

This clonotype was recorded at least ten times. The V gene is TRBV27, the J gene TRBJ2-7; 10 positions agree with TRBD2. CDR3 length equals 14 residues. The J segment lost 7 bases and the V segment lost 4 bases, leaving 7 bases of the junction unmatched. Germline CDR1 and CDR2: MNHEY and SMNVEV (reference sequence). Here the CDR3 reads CASSSLAGVLEQYF. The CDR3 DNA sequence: TGTGCCAGCAGTTCCCTAGCGGGAGTCTTAGAGCAGTACTTC.

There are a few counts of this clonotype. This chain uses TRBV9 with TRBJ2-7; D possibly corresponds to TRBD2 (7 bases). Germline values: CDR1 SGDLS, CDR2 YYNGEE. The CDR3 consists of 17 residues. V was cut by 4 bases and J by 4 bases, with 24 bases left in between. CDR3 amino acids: CASSTPMGGGAEYEQYF. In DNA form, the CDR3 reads TGTGCCAGCAGCACCCCCATGGGGGGGGGGGCCGAATACGAGCAGTACTTC.